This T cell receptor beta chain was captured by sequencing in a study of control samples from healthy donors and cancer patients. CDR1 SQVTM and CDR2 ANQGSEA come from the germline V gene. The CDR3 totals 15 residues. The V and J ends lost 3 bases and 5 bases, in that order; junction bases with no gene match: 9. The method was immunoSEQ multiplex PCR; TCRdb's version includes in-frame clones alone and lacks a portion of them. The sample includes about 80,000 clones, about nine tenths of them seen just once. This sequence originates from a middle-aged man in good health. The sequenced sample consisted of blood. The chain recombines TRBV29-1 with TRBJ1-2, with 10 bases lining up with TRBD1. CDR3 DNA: TGCAGCGTTGATCGACGGACAGGGGGTGGATATGGCTACACCTTC. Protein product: CSVDRRTGGGYGYTF.